This T cell receptor (beta chain) was retrieved from a study of cytomegalovirus exposure and HLA in healthy donors. Overall study findings and caveats: Indistinguishable V segments, including TRBV6-2 and TRBV6-3, were excluded.

The PCR had 60 Vbeta and 13 Jbeta primers. Method: immunoSEQ multiplex PCR; TCRdb's copy keeps in-frame clones and lacks some. The sample includes 150,000 to 160,000 clones, roughly 70% of them seen just once. Points on this clone: Its antigen is unknown.

This CDR3 spans 15 amino acids. Germline V lookup: CDR1 SEHNR, CDR2 FQNEAQ (reference sequence). With 4 bases clipped from V and 1 base from J, the junction kept 5 bases outside the gene matches. Sequences were obtained from PBMCs. This TCR came from a man aged 30 to 45 in good health and CMV-seronegative. V is TRBV7-9 and J is TRBJ1-1, with 8 bases identical to TRBD1. CDR3 region: CASSYTGTGNTEAFF. CDR3 in DNA: TGTGCCAGCAGCTACACAGGGACAGGGAACACTGAAGCTTTCTTT. Using reference TRBV7-9 and TRBJ1-1 for the parts outside the CDR3, the full variable domain is DTGVSQNPRHKITKRGQNVTFRCDPISEHNRLYWYRQTLGQGPEFLTYFQNEAQLEKSRLLSDRFSAERPKGSFSTLEIQRTEQGDSAMYLCASSYTGTGNTEAFFGQGTRLTVV.